One and the same sample provided the 13 T cell receptor beta chains below, sequenced in a study of monozygotic twins with inflammatory bowel disease. TCRdb reprocessed the 5' RACE reads and reports one entry per CDR3 protein, with no DNA. This sample's table has fewer than 350,000 distinct CDR3 sequences. Specimen: blood. These receptors all stem from a human donor with ulcerative colitis or Crohn's disease, or a healthy co-twin of an affected twin (not recorded which).

The chain combines TRBV7-2 with TRBJ2-5; TCRdb returns TRBD1, unconfirmable since there is no DNA. Germline assignment: CDR1 SGHTA and CDR2 FQGNSA. The CDR3 covers 15 residues. The CDR3 reads CASSPGGHPQETQYF.

The chain couples TRBV10-2 to TRBJ1-1; TCRdb designates TRBD1, a call that cannot be tested without DNA. This CDR3 spans 13 amino acids. Germline V gene lookup returns CDR1 WSHSY and CDR2 SAAADI. The CDR3 loop is CASGLTGNTEAFF.

This chain joins TRBV30 and TRBJ2-3; TCRdb calls TRBD1, which cannot be checked without DNA. The CDR3 runs to 13 residues. Per the germline V gene, CDR1 is GTSNPN and CDR2 is SVGIG (reference sequence). This chain's CDR3 is CAWARLGTDTQYF.

This sequence joins TRBV12-3 or TRBV12-4 and TRBJ1-1; the TCRdb D gene call, TRBD1, has no DNA to confirm it. The CDR3 totals 14 residues. CDR3 loop: CASSFQGRNTEAFF.

The chain links TRBV5-1 to TRBJ2-1; TCRdb gives TRBD1 as the D gene, but with no DNA this cannot be confirmed. This CDR3 spans 15 amino acids. The V gene's germline CDR1 is SGHRS and CDR2 YFSETQ. The CDR3 reads CASSLVIQGYNEQFF.

The V gene is TRBV9, the J gene TRBJ2-3; checking the TCRdb D call of TRBD1 is not possible without DNA. Germline CDR1 and CDR2: SGDLS and YYNGEE. The CDR3 totals 14 residues. CDR3 sequence: CASRPGQGADTQYF.

CDR3: CSVERGEATSYEQYF. This rearrangement joins TRBV29-1 to TRBJ2-7. The CDR3 totals 15 residues. CDR1 is SQVTM and CDR2 is ANQGSEA in the germline V gene.

The rearrangement uses TRBV9 and TRBJ1-2; TCRdb names TRBD1, which stays unverified in the absence of DNA. The CDR3 has 14 residues. CDR1 is SGDLS, CDR2 YYNGEE, per germline. The CDR3: CASSVAGQGKSYTF.

This chain connects TRBV21-1 to TRBJ2-1; TCRdb's assignment of TRBD2 cannot be checked, as there is no DNA. TRBV21-1 constitutes a pseudogene. The CDR3 has 18 amino acids. The CDR3 here is CASSLPHLGGGRPNEQFF.

V and J are TRBV7-2 and TRBJ2-4; with no DNA, the TCRdb D assignment of TRBD1 cannot be verified. This CDR3 contains 16 residues. Germline V gene sequence: CDR1 SGHTA, CDR2 FQGNSA. The CDR3: CASGGGGPIAKNIQYF.

J is TRBJ2-1 and V is TRBV5-6. CDR1 is SGHDT, CDR2 YYEEEE, per germline. The CDR3 is made up of 16 amino acids. CDR3 region: CASSLVGWSSYNEQFF.

The chain couples TRBV7-3 to TRBJ2-2; checking the TCRdb D call of TRBD2 is not possible without DNA. The length of the CDR3 is 16 residues. Germline assignment: CDR1 SGHTA and CDR2 FQGTGA. The CDR3 here is CASSFKAGGFAGELFF.

This chain connects TRBV11-2 to TRBJ2-1; lacking DNA, the TRBD2 call made by TCRdb goes unchecked. The CDR3 totals 19 residues. From germline, CDR1 is SGHAT and CDR2 FQNNGV. The CDR3 protein is CASSPLTSGGDGTYNEQFF.